This TCR beta chain was documented in a study of blood T cell repertoires in COVID-19 (dated by TCRdb to about 2020). Background for the entire study: Samples covering the acute and convalescent phases of COVID-19 were provided by collaborators in the United States, Italy and Spain. Nearly every sample came with metadata listing a de-identified subject ID, COVID-19 status, age in years and sex. Where available, HLA class I and class II types were taken from metadata supplied by the sample provider and were not determined by assay-based typing. Subjects who had been exposed to COVID-19, were actively infected with it, or had recovered from it provided the deeply sampled blood TCRbeta repertoires that made up the dataset. The repertoires were made available in a free public database intended to serve as a resource for research on the immune response to SARS-CoV-2. The samples were drawn from two sources: the first 160 participants of the ongoing ImmuneRACE study, and 1,000 to 1,500 subjects contributed by 6 global collaborators. The material from the prospective study consisted of cDNA or gDNA derived from T cells, B-cell-depleted T cells, or PBMCs.

Broader findings and caveats from the paper: The quantity of clinical and demographic metadata differed by source and by participant and was supplied without curation.

The CDR3 contains 14 residues, cysteine and phenylalanine counted. Only CDR3 DNA is held: 42 bases, read in frame from base 1. Reading the germline V gene gives CDR1 MNHNS and CDR2 SASEGT. Trimming costs V 2 bases and J 4 bases, and their ends lie 11 bases apart. Whole blood was collected in K2EDTA tubes by collaborating institutions according to the institutions' own protocols. For TCRbeta analysis, collaborators shipped samples as frozen whole blood, isolated PBMCs, or DNA extracted from either of those sample types. TCRbeta CDR3 regions were amplified from genomic DNA by means of the immunoSEQ Assay, a bias-controlled multiplex PCR. The authors' analysis ran thus. Nucleated cell counts per sample were estimated from amplification of reference gene primers within the assay. Sequence reads were collapsed and filtered to measure the absolute abundance of every unique TCRbeta CDR3 rearrangement. For each sample, productive Simpson clonality was calculated as the square root of Simpson's diversity index across productive rearrangements. Entries here come from immuneACCESS through TCRdb and include only in-frame sequences with V and J called. Some clones fail to appear in such tables; in the studies checked, an unresolved V gene covers under half of the shortfall, and the cause of the remainder is unknown. V and J calls and clone size are given by that table; D and trimming were obtained from the DNA. Within this sample are nearly 55,000 clones, with roughly 86% of them counted one time only. Of the sample, 10% to 15% falls within the top ten clones.

Concerning this clone itself: The target of this receptor is not known. No qualities accompany the bases; no much larger clone lies one base away.

Sequenced input: peripheral blood. The receptor's source is a man between 65 and 85 years old with active COVID-19. This sequence uses TRBV6-1 and TRBJ1-1, and the D gene may be TRBD1, 5 bases matching. The sequenced DNA is TGTGCCAGCAGTGAACAGGGTTGGACCACTGAAGCTTTCTTT. This encodes CASSEQGWTTEAFF.